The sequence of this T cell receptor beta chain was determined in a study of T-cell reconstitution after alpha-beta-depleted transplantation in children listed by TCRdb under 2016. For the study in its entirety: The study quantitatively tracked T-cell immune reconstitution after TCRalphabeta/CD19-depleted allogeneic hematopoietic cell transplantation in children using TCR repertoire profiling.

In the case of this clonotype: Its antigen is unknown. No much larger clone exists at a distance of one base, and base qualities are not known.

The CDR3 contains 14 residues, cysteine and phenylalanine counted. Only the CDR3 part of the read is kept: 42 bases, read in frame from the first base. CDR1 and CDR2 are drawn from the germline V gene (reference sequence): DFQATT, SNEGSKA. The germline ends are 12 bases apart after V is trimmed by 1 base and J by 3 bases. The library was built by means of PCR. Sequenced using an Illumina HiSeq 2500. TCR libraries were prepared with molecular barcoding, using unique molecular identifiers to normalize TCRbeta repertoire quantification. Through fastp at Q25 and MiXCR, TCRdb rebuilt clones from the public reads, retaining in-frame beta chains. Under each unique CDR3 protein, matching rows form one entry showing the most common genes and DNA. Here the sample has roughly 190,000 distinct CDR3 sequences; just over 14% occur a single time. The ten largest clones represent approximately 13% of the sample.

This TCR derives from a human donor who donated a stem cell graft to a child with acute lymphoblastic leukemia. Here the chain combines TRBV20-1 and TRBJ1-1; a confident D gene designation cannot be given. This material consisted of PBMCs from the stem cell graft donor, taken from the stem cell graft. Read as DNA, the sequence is TGCAGTGCTAGAGCTCCTATAACGGACACTGAAGCTTTCTTT. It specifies CSARAPITDTEAFF.